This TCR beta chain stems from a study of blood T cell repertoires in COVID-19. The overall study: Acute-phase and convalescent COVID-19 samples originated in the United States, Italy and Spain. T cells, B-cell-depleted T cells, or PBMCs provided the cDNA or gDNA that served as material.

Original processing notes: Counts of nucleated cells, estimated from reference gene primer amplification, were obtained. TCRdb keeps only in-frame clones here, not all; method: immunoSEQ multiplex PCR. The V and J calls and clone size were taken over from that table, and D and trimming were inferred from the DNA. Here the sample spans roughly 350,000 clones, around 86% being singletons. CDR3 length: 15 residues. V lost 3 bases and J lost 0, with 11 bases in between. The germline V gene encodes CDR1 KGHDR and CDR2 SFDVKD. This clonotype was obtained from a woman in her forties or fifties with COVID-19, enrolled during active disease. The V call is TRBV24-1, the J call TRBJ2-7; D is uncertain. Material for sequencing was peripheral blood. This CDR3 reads CATSDPSRSSYEQYF. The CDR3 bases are TGTGCCACCAGTGATCCCTCAAGGAGCTCCTACGAGCAGTACTTC.